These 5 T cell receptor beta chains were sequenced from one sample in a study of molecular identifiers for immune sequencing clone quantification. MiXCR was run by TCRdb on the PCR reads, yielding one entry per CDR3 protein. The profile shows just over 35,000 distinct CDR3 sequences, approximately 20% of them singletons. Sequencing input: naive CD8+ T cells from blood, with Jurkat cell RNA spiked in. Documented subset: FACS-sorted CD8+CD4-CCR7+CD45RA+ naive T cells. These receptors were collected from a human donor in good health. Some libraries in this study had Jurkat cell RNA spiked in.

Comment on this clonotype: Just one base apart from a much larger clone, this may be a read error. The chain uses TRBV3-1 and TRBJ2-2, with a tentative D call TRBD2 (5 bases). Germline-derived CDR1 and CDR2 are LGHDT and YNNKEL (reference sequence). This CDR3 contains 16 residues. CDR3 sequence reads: CASSQDSLASTGELLF. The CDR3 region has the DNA TGTGCCAGCAGCCAAGATAGCCTGGCCAGCACCGGGGAGCTGCTTTTT. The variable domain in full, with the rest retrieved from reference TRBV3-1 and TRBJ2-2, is DTAVSQTPKYLVTQMGNDKSIKCEQNLGHDTMYWYKQDSKKFLKIMFSYNNKELIINETVPNRFSPKSPDKAHLNLHINSLELGDSAVYFCASSQDSLASTGELLFGEGSRLTVL.

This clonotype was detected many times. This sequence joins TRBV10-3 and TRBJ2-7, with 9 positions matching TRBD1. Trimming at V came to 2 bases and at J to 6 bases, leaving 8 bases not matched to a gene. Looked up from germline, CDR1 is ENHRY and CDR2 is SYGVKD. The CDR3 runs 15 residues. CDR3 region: CAISEPGTGYREQYF. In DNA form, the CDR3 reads TGTGCCATCAGTGAGCCGGGGACAGGGTACCGCGAGCAGTACTTC.

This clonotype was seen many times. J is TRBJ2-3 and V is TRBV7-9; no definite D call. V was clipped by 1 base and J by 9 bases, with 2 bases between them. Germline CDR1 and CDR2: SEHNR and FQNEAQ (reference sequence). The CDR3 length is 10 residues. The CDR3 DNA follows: TGTGCCAGCAGCTTAGACACGCAGTATTTT. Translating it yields CASSLDTQYF.

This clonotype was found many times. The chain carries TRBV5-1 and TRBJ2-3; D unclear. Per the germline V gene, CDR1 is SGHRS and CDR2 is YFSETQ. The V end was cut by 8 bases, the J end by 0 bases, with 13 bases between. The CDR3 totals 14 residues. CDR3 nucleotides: TGCGCCAGACATCGACCGAATAGCACAGATACGCAGTATTTT. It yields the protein CARHRPNSTDTQYF.

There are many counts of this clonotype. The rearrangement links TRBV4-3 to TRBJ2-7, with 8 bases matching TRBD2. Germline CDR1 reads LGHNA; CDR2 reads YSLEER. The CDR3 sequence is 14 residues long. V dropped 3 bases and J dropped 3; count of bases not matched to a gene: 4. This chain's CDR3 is CASSHGRDGYEQYF. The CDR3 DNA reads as TGCGCCAGCAGCCACGGGAGGGACGGCTACGAGCAGTACTTC.